The clone carrying this T cell receptor (beta chain) has only a few counts. Its antigen remains unidentified. V was clipped by 4 bases and J by 0 bases, with 10 bases between them. Germline V gene sequence: CDR1 MGHRA, CDR2 YSYEKL. This CDR3 is built from 14 residues. These data come from a study of T cells after yellow fever vaccination. A process of 5'RACE template switching, which added a universal primer site and UMIs, was used to make TCR cDNA. From the 5' RACE reads, TCRdb called clonotypes with MiXCR, one entry per CDR3 protein. The sample lists 150,000 to 200,000 distinct CDR3 sequences, roughly 9% occurring once. The study, taken as a whole, reports: Contaminating bulk clonotypes could be abundant in FACS-sorted repertoires. Detected again after the booster were most primary-vaccination clones, at nearly 97% CD4 and around 91% CD8. The secondary response showed a weaker magnitude and a faster peak, day 5 versus 15.

The chain combines TRBV4-1 with TRBJ2-7; D could derive from TRBD1 or TRBD2 (5 bases each). The material was CD8+ T cells sorted from PBMCs, obtained 45 days after the yellow fever booster vaccination. The sequence came from a man younger than 30 who received the YFV17D yellow fever vaccine. The CDR3 nucleotides are TGCGCCAGCAGCCTCGGGACCACCTCCTACGAGCAGTACTTC. It codes for CASSLGTTSYEQYF.